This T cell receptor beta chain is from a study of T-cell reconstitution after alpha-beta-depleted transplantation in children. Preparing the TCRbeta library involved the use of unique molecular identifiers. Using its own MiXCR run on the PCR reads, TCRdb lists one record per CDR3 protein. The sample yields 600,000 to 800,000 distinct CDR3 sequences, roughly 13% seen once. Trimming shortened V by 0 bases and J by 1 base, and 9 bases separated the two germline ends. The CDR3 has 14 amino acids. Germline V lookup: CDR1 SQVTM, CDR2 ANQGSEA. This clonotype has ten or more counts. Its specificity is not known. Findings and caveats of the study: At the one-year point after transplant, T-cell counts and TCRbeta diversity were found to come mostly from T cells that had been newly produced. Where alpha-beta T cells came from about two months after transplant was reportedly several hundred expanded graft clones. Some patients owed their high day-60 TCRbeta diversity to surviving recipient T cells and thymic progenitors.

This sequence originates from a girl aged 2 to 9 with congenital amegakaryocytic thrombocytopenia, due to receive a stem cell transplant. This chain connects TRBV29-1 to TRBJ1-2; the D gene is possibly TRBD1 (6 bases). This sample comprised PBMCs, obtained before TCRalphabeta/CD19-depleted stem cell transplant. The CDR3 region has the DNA TGCAGCGTTGAAGAAGGGGGGTATAACTATGGCTACACCTTC. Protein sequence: CSVEEGGYNYGYTF.